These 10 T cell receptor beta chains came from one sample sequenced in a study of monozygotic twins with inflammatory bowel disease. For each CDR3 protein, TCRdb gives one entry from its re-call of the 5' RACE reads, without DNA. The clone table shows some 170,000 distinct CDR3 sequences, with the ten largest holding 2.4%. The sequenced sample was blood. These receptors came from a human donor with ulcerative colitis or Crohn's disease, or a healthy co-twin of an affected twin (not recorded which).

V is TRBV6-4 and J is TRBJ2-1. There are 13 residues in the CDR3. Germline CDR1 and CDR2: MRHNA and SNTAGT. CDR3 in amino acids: CASSRTLNNEQFF.

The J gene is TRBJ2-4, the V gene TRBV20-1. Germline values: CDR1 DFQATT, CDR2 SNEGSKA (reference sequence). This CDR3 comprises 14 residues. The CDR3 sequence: CSARDRVGQNIQYF.

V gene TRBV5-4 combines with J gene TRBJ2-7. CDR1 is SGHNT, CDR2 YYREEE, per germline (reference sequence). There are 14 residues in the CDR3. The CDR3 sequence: CASSHGDLPYEQYF.

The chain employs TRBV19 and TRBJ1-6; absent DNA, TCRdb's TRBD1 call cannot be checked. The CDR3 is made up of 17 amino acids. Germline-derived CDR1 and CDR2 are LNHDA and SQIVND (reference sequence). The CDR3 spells CASSIVETVRTTSPLHF.

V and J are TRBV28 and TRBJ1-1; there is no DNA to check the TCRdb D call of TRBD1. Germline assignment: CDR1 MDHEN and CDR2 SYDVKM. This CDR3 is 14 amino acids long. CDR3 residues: CASSLYGIRGEAFF.

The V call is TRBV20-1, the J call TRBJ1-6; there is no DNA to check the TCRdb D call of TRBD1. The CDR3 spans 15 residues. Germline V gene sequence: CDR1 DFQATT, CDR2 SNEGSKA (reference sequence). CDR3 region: CSARSTGGDNSPLHF.

CDR3 protein: CASSQDLGSTDTQYF. The chain has TRBV3-1 and TRBJ2-3. CDR3 length: 15 amino acids. CDR1 LGHDT and CDR2 YNNKEL come from the germline V gene (reference sequence).

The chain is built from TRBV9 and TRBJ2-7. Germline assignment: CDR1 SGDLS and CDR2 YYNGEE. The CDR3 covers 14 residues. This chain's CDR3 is CASSVVAHSYEQYF. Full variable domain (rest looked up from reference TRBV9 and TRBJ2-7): DSGVTQTPKHLITATGQRVTLRCSPRSGDLSVYWYQQSLDQGLQFLIQYYNGEERAKGNILERFSAQQFPDLHSELNLSSLELGDSALYFCASSVVAHSYEQYFGPGTRLTVT.

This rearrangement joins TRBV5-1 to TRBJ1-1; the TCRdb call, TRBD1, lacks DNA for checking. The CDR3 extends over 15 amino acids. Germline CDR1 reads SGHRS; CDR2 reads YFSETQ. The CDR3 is CASSLGRIMNTEAFF.

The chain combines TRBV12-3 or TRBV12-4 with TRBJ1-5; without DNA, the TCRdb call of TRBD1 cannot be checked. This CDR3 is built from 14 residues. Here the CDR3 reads CASSPMGLGQPQHF.